These T cell receptor beta chains were read from a single sample in a study of blood T cell repertoires in COVID-19. The method was immunoSEQ multiplex PCR; TCRdb's version includes in-frame clones alone and lacks a portion of them. In the table there are about 41,000 clones, about 80% of which are singletons. Sequencing used peripheral blood. The receptors were gathered from a woman over 75 with acute or convalescent COVID-19. Both conserved end residues are part of each CDR3. A D gene is named only where the DNA matches it firmly. Not every row has a clone size; where given, it reads once, few, many or a size class.

D gene,V gene,clone size,J gene,CDR3 DNA,CDR3 protein
TRBD2,TRBV4-2,-,TRBJ2-3,TGTGCCAGCAGCCCTCGGGGAGCGGGGGGGCCAGATACGCAGTATTTT,CASSPRGAGGPDTQYF
-,TRBV2,-,TRBJ1-1,TGTGCCAGCAGGAGGGCCACTGAAGCTTTCTTT,CASRRATEAFF
-,TRBV6-1,-,TRBJ1-2,TGTGCCAGCAGTGAAAGTTGGAGGGTGGATGGCTACACCTTC,CASSESWRVDGYTF
-,TRBV5-1,-,TRBJ2-2,TGCGCCAGCAGCTCGACGGACATTAACACCGGGGAGCTGTTTTTT,CASSSTDINTGELFF
-,TRBV14,-,TRBJ1-1,TGTGCCAGCAGCCAACTACAGGGAGGGACTGAAGCTTTCTTT,CASSQLQGGTEAFF
-,TRBV2,-,TRBJ2-5,TGTGCCAGCAACAGGGCGGGCGGCCGAGAGACCCAGTACTTC,CASNRAGGRETQYF
TRBD1,TRBV7-2,-,TRBJ1-5,TGTGCCAGCAGCTTGGGGACAGGGGGCGGTCAGCCCCAGCATTTT,CASSLGTGGGQPQHF
TRBD1,TRBV6-5,-,TRBJ2-7,TGTGCCAGCATGCCCGGGACAGGGGGCAACTACGAGCAGTACTTC,CASMPGTGGNYEQYF
-,TRBV5-1,-,TRBJ2-7,TGCGCCAGCAGCCGGGACGGGGGCGAGCAGTACTTC,CASSRDGGEQYF
TRBD2,TRBV28,-,TRBJ2-3,TGTGCCAGCAGTAGCGGGGCCACAGATACGCAGTATTTT,CASSSGATDTQYF
TRBD1,TRBV6-2/TRBV6-3,-,TRBJ2-7,TGTGCCAGCAGTTACTACTCCGGGACAGCCTACGAGCAGTACTTC,CASSYYSGTAYEQYF
-,TRBV6-6,-,TRBJ1-2,TGTGCCAGCAGTCCCGGGGGGACCTATGGCTACACCTTC,CASSPGGTYGYTF
TRBD1,TRBV3-1/TRBV3-2,-,TRBJ1-6,TGTGCCAGCAACTCACCCGGACAGGGGAATTCACCCCTCCACTTT,CASNSPGQGNSPLHF
-,TRBV11-2,-,TRBJ1-1,TGTGCCAGCAGCTTAGGGGCCACGGAAGCTTTCTTT,CASSLGATEAFF
-,TRBV6-6,-,TRBJ1-1,TGTGCCAGCAGCAGACAGGCGCCCCGGTGGACTGAAGCTTTCTTT,CASSRQAPRWTEAFF
-,TRBV7-8,few,TRBJ1-6,TGTGCCAGCAGTCGCCCATTTGAGGATCCCCTCCACTTT,CASSRPFEDPLHF
-,TRBV5-8,-,TRBJ1-3,TGTGCCAGCAGCCCGACGACATCCTCCGCATCTGGAAACACCATATATTTT,CASSPTTSSASGNTIYF
TRBD1,TRBV5-1,few,TRBJ1-4,TGCGCCAGCAGCCCGCCAGACAGGGATGGCGAAAAACTGTTTTTT,CASSPPDRDGEKLFF
-,TRBV6-4,-,TRBJ2-5,TGTGCCAGCAGTGCGTTCCAGTACTTC,CASSAFQYF
-,TRBV11-2,-,TRBJ1-1,TGTGCCAGCAGAGCCGGCCCGAGGGAGAACACTGAAGCTTTCTTT,CASRAGPRENTEAFF
TRBD1,TRBV18,-,TRBJ1-4,TGTGCCAGCTCACCCCAGGACAGGGTGGAAGAAAAACTGTTTTTT,CASSPQDRVEEKLFF
-,TRBV9,-,TRBJ1-1,TGTGCCAGCAGCTCGGGACTCGGAAACACTGAAGCTTTCTTT,CASSSGLGNTEAFF
TRBD2,TRBV10-1,-,TRBJ2-3,TGCGCCAGCAGTGAGTCTAGCGGGGGGGCCTCAGATACGCAGTATTTT,CASSESSGGASDTQYF
TRBD1,TRBV11-2,-,TRBJ1-3,TGTGCCAGCAGCTCTCAGGGGGGACGCTACCTCGGAAACACCATATATTTT,CASSSQGGRYLGNTIYF
TRBD2,TRBV19,-,TRBJ2-3,TGTGCCAGTAGTAGGACCGGACTAGCGGGGGGGCGGACAGATACGCAGTATTTT,CASSRTGLAGGRTDTQYF
-,TRBV19,-,TRBJ1-2,TGTGCCAGTAGGCCCACAGAGCTCTATGGCTACACCTTC,CASRPTELYGYTF
TRBD1,TRBV11-2,-,TRBJ1-4,TGTGCCAGCAGCAGAGACGGGACAGACACGGAAAAACTGTTTTTT,CASSRDGTDTEKLFF
-,TRBV9,few,TRBJ1-3,TGTGCCAGCAGCGTAGGAGGAGGCTCTGGAAACACCATATATTTT,CASSVGGGSGNTIYF
-,TRBV7-9,-,TRBJ1-1,TGTGCCAGCAGCGTTACAGTGAACACTGAAGCTTTCTTT,CASSVTVNTEAFF
-,TRBV6-2/TRBV6-3,-,TRBJ1-1,TGTGCCAGCAGCCTAGGGGGGAACACTGAAGCTTTCTTT,CASSLGGNTEAFF
TRBD1,TRBV5-1,once,TRBJ2-3,TGCGCCAGCAGCTTGGACAGGGGAGTCGGAACAGATACGCAGTATTTT,CASSLDRGVGTDTQYF
-,TRBV3-1/TRBV3-2,-,TRBJ2-7,TGTGCCAGCAGCCAAGAAACCGGAAAGGGGGAGCAGTACTTC,CASSQETGKGEQYF
-,TRBV5-1,-,TRBJ2-3,TGCGCCAGCAGCTTGGGGCAACGCACAGATACGCAGTATTTT,CASSLGQRTDTQYF
TRBD2,TRBV7-2,-,TRBJ2-1,TGTGCCAGCAGCTTAGGTCTAGCGGGGGTGGATGAGCAGTTCTTC,CASSLGLAGVDEQFF
-,TRBV5-6,few,TRBJ1-1,TGTGCCAGCAGCCTTTTGACCTGGGGCAGCGCTGAAGCTTTCTTT,CASSLLTWGSAEAFF
-,TRBV7-9,-,TRBJ1-3,TGTGCCAGCAGCTCGGCGGCAGACGCGAGCAAGCGAAACACCATATATTTT,CASSSAADASKRNTIYF